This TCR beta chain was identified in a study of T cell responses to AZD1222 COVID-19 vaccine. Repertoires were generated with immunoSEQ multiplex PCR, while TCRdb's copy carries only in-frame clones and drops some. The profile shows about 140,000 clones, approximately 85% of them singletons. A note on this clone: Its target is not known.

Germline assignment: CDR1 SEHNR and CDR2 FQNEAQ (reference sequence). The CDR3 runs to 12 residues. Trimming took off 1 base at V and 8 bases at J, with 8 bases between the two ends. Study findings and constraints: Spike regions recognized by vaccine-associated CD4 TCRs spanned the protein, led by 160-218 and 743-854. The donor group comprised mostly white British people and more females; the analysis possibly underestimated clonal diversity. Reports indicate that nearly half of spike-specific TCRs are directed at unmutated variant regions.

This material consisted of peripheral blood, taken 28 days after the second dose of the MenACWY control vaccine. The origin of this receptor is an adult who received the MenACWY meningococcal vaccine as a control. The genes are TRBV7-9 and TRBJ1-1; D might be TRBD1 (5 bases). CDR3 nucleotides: TGTGCCAGCAGCTTAGACTCAGGGGAAGCTTTCTTT. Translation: CASSLDSGEAFF.